Following are 14 T cell receptor beta chains from one sample sequenced in a study of blood T cell repertoires in COVID-19. Generated by immunoSEQ multiplex PCR, the TCRdb table keeps only in-frame clones and is missing some. The data contain roughly 250,000 clones, more than 90% of them seen just once; the ten biggest clones take up around 2.5%. The sequencing sample was made of peripheral blood. The receptors were sampled from a person aged 18 to 29 with COVID-19, enrolled during active disease.

The V call is TRBV24-1, the J call TRBJ2-5; 7 bases match TRBD2. With 4 bases clipped from V and 2 bases from J, the junction kept 3 bases outside the gene matches. The CDR3 extends over 14 amino acids. Germline assignment: CDR1 KGHDR and CDR2 SFDVKD. The CDR3 region has the DNA TGTGCCACCAGTGAATCGGGACTACAAGAGACCCAGTACTTC. It specifies CATSESGLQETQYF.

The chain carries TRBV4-2 and TRBJ2-7; 7 nucleotides align to TRBD2. The CDR3 runs 15 residues. Germline V gene sequence: CDR1 LGHNA, CDR2 YNFKEQ. Trimming cost V 0 bases and J 5 bases; bases outside gene matches: 7. The CDR3 is CASSQDWGRADEQYF. The DNA of the CDR3 is TGTGCCAGCAGCCAAGACTGGGGGAGGGCCGACGAGCAGTACTTC.

As DNA, the CDR3 is TGTGCCAGCCGGCCATCCGGGACAGCAATTCAAGAGACCCAGTACTTC. It encodes CASRPSGTAIQETQYF. The chain links TRBV6-6 to TRBJ2-5; TRBD1 agrees at 7 bases. Germline V gene sequence: CDR1 MNHNY, CDR2 SVGAGI (reference sequence). V was pared by 8 bases and J by 2 bases, with 14 bases of the junction left unmatched. This CDR3 is built from 16 residues.

This clone was seen once. V is TRBV7-2 and J is TRBJ2-7; a possible D gene is TRBD2 (6 bases). The germline V gene encodes CDR1 SGHTA and CDR2 FQGNSA. This CDR3 comprises 15 residues. The V and J ends lost 2 bases and 2 bases respectively, with 13 bases between them. In DNA form, the CDR3 reads TGTGCCAGCAGCTTATCGCGGGGCCCGGCCTACGAGCAGTACTTC. It specifies CASSLSRGPAYEQYF. Drawing the rest from reference TRBV7-2 and TRBJ2-7, the complete variable domain is GAGVSQSPSNKVTEKGKDVELRCDPISGHTALYWYRQSLGQGLEFLIYFQGNSAPDKSGLPSDRFSAERTGGSVSTLTIQRTQQEDSAVYLCASSLSRGPAYEQYFGPGTRLTVT.

The rearrangement links TRBV6-2 or TRBV6-3 to TRBJ2-4, with D maybe TRBD2 (6 bases). CDR1 and CDR2 (germline): MNHEY, SVGEGT. The CDR3 spans 18 residues. V lost 6 bases and J 0 bases, leaving 21 bases between the germline ends. The CDR3: CASSPPTRDWLAKNIQYF. For the CDR3, the DNA is TGTGCCAGCAGCCCCCCTACCCGGGACTGGCTAGCCAAAAACATTCAGTACTTC.

This clone has only a few counts. J is TRBJ1-2 and V is TRBV27, with D possibly TRBD1 on 6 matching bases. Germline CDR1 is MNHEY and CDR2 is SMNVEV (reference sequence). Trimming removed 4 bases at V and 8 bases at J, with 17 bases between. The CDR3 length is 14 residues. CDR3: CASSSQGQPGGYTF. The CDR3 DNA reads TGTGCCAGCAGTTCCCAAGGACAGCCGGGGGGCTACACCTTC.

This sequence joins TRBV27 and TRBJ1-1; D is uncertain. Trimming removed 8 bases at V and 0 bases at J, with 10 bases between. The CDR3 sequence is 13 residues long. CDR1 is MNHEY and CDR2 is SMNVEV in the germline V gene (reference sequence). The chain's CDR3 is CASGPLMNTEAFF. In nucleotides, the CDR3 is TGTGCCAGCGGGCCCTTGATGAACACTGAAGCTTTCTTT.

The CDR3 sequence: CASSPRDSSKVNTEAFF. Here the CDR3 DNA reads TGTGCCAGCAGCCCGCGGGACAGCTCTAAAGTGAACACTGAAGCTTTCTTT. The chain has TRBV7-9 and TRBJ1-1, with 7 bases aligning to TRBD1. The V segment lost 5 bases and the J segment 0 bases; nucleotides outside the gene matches: 12. This CDR3 comprises 17 residues. CDR1 and CDR2 (germline): SEHNR, FQNEAQ (reference sequence). Together with reference TRBV7-9 and TRBJ1-1, the CDR3 gives the full variable domain: DTGVSQNPRHKITKRGQNVTFRCDPISEHNRLYWYRQTLGQGPEFLTYFQNEAQLEKSRLLSDRFSAERPKGSFSTLEIQRTEQGDSAMYLCASSPRDSSKVNTEAFFGQGTRLTVV.

The rearrangement joins TRBV6-5 to TRBJ1-1; maybe TRBD1 (5 bases). The CDR3 length is 12 residues. CDR1 is MNHEY, CDR2 SVGAGI, per germline. V dropped 6 bases and J dropped 6 bases, with 11 bases sitting between them. Written as DNA, the CDR3 is TGTGCCAGCAGCAGACAGACGGCTGAAGCTTTCTTT. Protein product: CASSRQTAEAFF.

The rearrangement uses TRBV6-5 and TRBJ2-1; 10 nucleotides align to TRBD2. The J segment lost 16 bases and the V segment lost 6 bases, leaving 12 bases of the junction unmatched. CDR3 length equals 13 residues. The germline V gene encodes CDR1 MNHEY and CDR2 SVGAGI. The CDR3 bases are TGTGCCAGCAGGGGGACAGAGCGGGAGGGACGATTCTTC. It encodes CASRGTEREGRFF.

The genes are TRBV4-2 and TRBJ2-1; the match to TRBD2 covers 11 bases. There are 18 residues in the CDR3. V dropped 7 bases and J dropped 2; count of bases not matched to a gene: 13. CDR1 LGHNA and CDR2 YNFKEQ come from the germline V gene. The CDR3 DNA is TGTGCCAGCAAGATTGGACTAGCGGGCGGTGGGCCCTACAATGAGCAGTTCTTC. Its protein product is CASKIGLAGGGPYNEQFF.

This rearrangement joins TRBV2 to TRBJ2-2; D is perhaps TRBD2 (6 bases). V was shortened by 6 bases and J by 1 base, with 12 bases between the two germline ends. Germline CDR1 is SNHLY and CDR2 is FYNNEI. This CDR3 has 15 amino acids. The CDR3 spells CASRAGQGNTGELFF. CDR3 coding DNA: TGTGCCAGCAGGGCGGGGCAGGGGAACACCGGGGAGCTGTTTTTT.

A word on this clone: Germline and junction disagree at one end, which may indicate a read error. The gene calls are TRBV6-4 and TRBJ1-6; D is ambiguous. The germline gives CDR1 MRHNA, CDR2 SNTAGT. This CDR3 region has 13 residues. The CDR3 DNA follows: TGTGCCAGCAGTGCCTCCTTTAATTCACCCCTCCACTTT. Its protein product is CASSASFNSPLHF.

The chain links TRBV18 to TRBJ2-1, with TRBD1 matching over 7 bases. Trimming took 4 bases from V and 2 from J; bases not matched to a gene: 5. This CDR3 is 15 amino acids long. The germline gives CDR1 KGHSH, CDR2 LQKENI. The CDR3 nucleotides read TGTGCCAGCTCACTAGACAGGGCAACCTACAATGAGCAGTTCTTC. Its protein product is CASSLDRATYNEQFF.